The entry below describes one T cell receptor beta chain. Its antigen is still unknown. With 4 bases removed from V and 8 bases from J, the gap between germline ends came to 21 bases. Per the germline V gene, CDR1 is SEHNR and CDR2 is FQNEAQ (reference sequence). CDR3 length: 16 amino acids. This sample is drawn from a study of CD8 T cells in Susac syndrome. RNA in amounts of 0.5 to 1 ug was reverse transcribed with random hexamers. TCR beta CDR3 was amplified by immunoSEQ multiplex PCR. This amplification extended across 54 Vbeta and 13 Jbeta segments. TCRdb analysed the immunoSEQ multiplex PCR reads with MiXCR anew, one entry per CDR3 protein. The sample carries around 280,000 distinct CDR3 sequences, roughly 94% recorded once. General study points: As acknowledged by the study, its TCR sequencing and HLA analysis included a relatively small number of individuals.

The authors sequenced TCR beta from blood CD8+ and CD4+ T cells. The sequence was collected from a human donor with multiple sclerosis. The genes are TRBV7-9 and TRBJ2-4; possible D gene TRBD2, 7 bases. Sequences were obtained from CD4+ T cells from PBMCs. The CDR3 spells CASSSALGGGTDIQYF. The CDR3 nucleotides read TGTGCCAGCAGCTCCGCCCTTGGGGGGGGCACGGACATTCAGTACTTC.